A single sample is the source of the 13 T cell receptor beta chains below, sequenced in a study of cytomegalovirus exposure and HLA in healthy donors. PCR was performed using 60 Vbeta and 13 Jbeta primers. The repertoire was sequenced with immunoSEQ multiplex PCR; TCRdb's copy has only in-frame clones and lacks some. The sample has around 210,000 clones, approximately 79% seen once. The sequenced sample consisted of PBMCs. These TCRs come from a man between 50 and 59 years old in good health and CMV-seronegative.

The gene calls are TRBV2 and TRBJ1-1; D remains unclear. CDR1 is SNHLY and CDR2 is FYNNEI in the germline V gene. The ends were cut back, 4 bases at V and 11 bases at J, with 11 bases in the middle. The CDR3 runs to 11 residues. CDR3 in amino acids: CASSVALRAFF. The CDR3 DNA reads as TGTGCCAGCAGTGTCGCCCTCCGGGCTTTCTTT.

The sample holds a few counts of this clone. The V gene is TRBV18, the J gene TRBJ2-7; TRBD1 aligns across 10 bases. Trimming cost V 2 bases and J 2 bases; bases outside gene matches: 6. The CDR3 runs to 16 residues. The germline CDR1 and CDR2 sequences are KGHSH and LQKENI. CDR3 sequence (DNA): TGTGCCAGCTCACCAGGGACAGGGGCCTCCACCTACGAGCAGTACTTC. Its protein is CASSPGTGASTYEQYF.

In nucleotides, the CDR3 is TGTGCCAGCAGCAACTCCGATGGGACTAGCGGGTTGTACAATGAGCAGTTCTTC. Encoded protein: CASSNSDGTSGLYNEQFF. The chain has TRBV11-3 and TRBJ2-1, with 12 nucleotides matching TRBD2. The CDR3 extends over 18 amino acids. The V gene's germline CDR1 is SGHNT and CDR2 YENEEA. The trim removed 5 bases at V and 4 bases at J, leaving 12 bases unmatched.

This chain joins TRBV27 and TRBJ2-7, with TRBD2 matching over 8 bases. The CDR3 sequence is 16 residues long. The ends lost 5 bases at V and 0 bases at J; junction bases unmatched: 9. Germline CDR1 is MNHEY and CDR2 is SMNVEV (reference sequence). The CDR3 here is CASSPSSSGGSYEQYF. CDR3 nucleotides: TGTGCCAGCAGTCCTTCTTCCAGCGGGGGCTCCTACGAGCAGTACTTC.

The sample holds a few counts of this clone. This chain joins TRBV12-5 and TRBJ1-5; D is possibly TRBD1 (6 bases). Trimming cost V 8 bases and J 3 bases, with 11 bases left between them. Germline loops: CDR1 LGHNT, CDR2 FRNRAP. The CDR3 is 13 residues long. CDR3 region: CASRGHFNQPQHF. The CDR3 DNA is TGTGCTAGTAGGGGACATTTCAATCAGCCCCAGCATTTT. The full variable domain, in which reference TRBV12-5 and TRBJ1-5 provide the parts outside the CDR3, is DARVTQTPRHKVTEMGQEVTMRCQPILGHNTVFWYRQTMMQGLELLAYFRNRAPLDDSGMPKDRFSAEMPDATLATLKIQPSEPRDSAVYFCASRGHFNQPQHFGDGTRLSIL.

The J gene is TRBJ1-5, the V gene TRBV5-6; D possibly corresponds to TRBD1 (6 bases). The V gene lost 6 bases and the J gene lost 3 bases, with 16 bases spanning the gap. CDR1 and CDR2 (germline): SGHDT, YYEEEE. The CDR3 spans 15 residues. CDR3 amino acids: CASTWGPRDNQPQHF. The CDR3 coding sequence is TGTGCCAGCACCTGGGGGCCCCGGGACAATCAGCCCCAGCATTTT.

V gene TRBV4-1 combines with J gene TRBJ2-1; D is uncertain. V was pared by 0 bases and J by 8 bases, with 11 bases between. Germline CDR1 and CDR2: MGHRA and YSYEKL. The CDR3 is 14 residues long. In nucleotides, the CDR3 is TGCGCCAGCAGCCAAGAGATAAGAGGATATGAGCAGTTCTTC. The encoded protein is CASSQEIRGYEQFF.

This clone is a singleton in its sample. The chain joins TRBV25-1 to TRBJ2-3; the match to TRBD1 covers 8 bases. Germline assignment: CDR1 MGHDK and CDR2 SYGVNS. CDR3 length: 16 amino acids. Trimming cost V 4 bases and J 6 bases; bases outside gene matches: 12. This CDR3 is CASSADRGGLMDTQYF. The CDR3 DNA follows: TGTGCCAGCAGTGCCGACAGGGGTGGGTTAATGGATACGCAGTATTTT. The complete variable domain, with remaining parts taken from reference TRBV25-1 and TRBJ2-3, reads EADIYQTPRYLVIGTGKKITLECSQTMGHDKMYWYQQDPGMELHLIHYSYGVNSTEKGDLSSESTVSRIRTEHFPLTLESARPSHTSQYLCASSADRGGLMDTQYFGPGTRLTVL.

The genes are TRBV2 and TRBJ2-2; 14 bases align to TRBD2. The CDR3 covers 15 residues. Trimming at V came to 8 bases and at J to 4 bases, leaving 3 bases not matched to a gene. Germline V gene data show CDR1 as SNHLY and CDR2 as FYNNEI. DNA of the CDR3: TGTGCCAGCGGGACTAGCGGGAGTCCCACCGGGGAGCTGTTTTTT. Its translation: CASGTSGSPTGELFF.

The chain is built from TRBV4-2 and TRBJ2-2; no firm D call. The ends were cut back, 2 bases at V and 6 bases at J, with 16 bases in the middle. CDR1 and CDR2 from the germline V gene are LGHNA and YNFKEQ. This CDR3 region has 16 residues. CDR3 nucleotide sequence: TGTGCCAGCAGCCAAACTGCCGAAGGAGTTCCCGGGGAGCTGTTTTTT. Its translation is CASSQTAEGVPGELFF.

The genes are TRBV28 and TRBJ2-5; 7 nucleotides match TRBD1. J lost 2 bases, V lost 6 bases, and 9 bases had no gene match. The CDR3 is 15 residues long. Germline values: CDR1 MDHEN, CDR2 SYDVKM. CDR3 sequence reads: CASSGGTVIQETQYF. As DNA, the CDR3 is TGTGCCAGCAGCGGTGGGACAGTCATTCAAGAGACCCAGTACTTC.

The V and J genes are TRBV5-1 and TRBJ2-7, with D tentatively TRBD1 (5 bases). This CDR3 spans 14 amino acids. Germline V gene data show CDR1 as SGHRS and CDR2 as YFSETQ. V was cut by 1 base and J by 4 bases, with 12 bases left in between. The DNA for the CDR3 is TGCGCCAGCAGCTTGCGTCAGGGCGTATACGAGCAGTACTTC. Residues: CASSLRQGVYEQYF.

The V and J genes are TRBV18 and TRBJ2-6; 7 nucleotides agree with TRBD1. V lost 0 bases to trimming and J lost 4 bases; unmatched junction nucleotides: 3. This CDR3 comprises 16 residues. Looked up from germline, CDR1 is KGHSH and CDR2 is LQKENI. The CDR3 nucleotides are TGTGCCAGCTCACCACCCGGGACAGCCGGGGCCAACGTCCTGACTTTC. It encodes CASSPPGTAGANVLTF.